The next 29 T cell receptor beta chains were all read from a single sample in a study of shared clonotypes between healthy human individuals. Libraries were prepared by immunoSEQ multiplex PCR; TCRdb keeps only in-frame clonotypes and omits some of them. The top ten clones hold around 1.5% of a sample with 980,000 or so clones, roughly 72% of them seen once. The sequencing input was memory CD4+ T cells sorted from blood. Regarding subset: CD45RA-negative fraction. The receptors come from a man younger than 30 in good health.

The gene calls are TRBV28 and TRBJ2-2, with 9 bases lining up with TRBD2. The V gene end was trimmed by 3 bases and the J gene end by 6 bases; junction bases not matched to a gene: 8. The CDR3 runs 16 residues. CDR1 and CDR2 (germline): MDHEN, SYDVKM. CDR3 protein: CASSLAGLAGPGELFF. The CDR3 bases are TGTGCCAGCAGTTTGGCTGGTCTAGCGGGGCCCGGGGAGCTGTTTTTT.

The V and J genes are TRBV5-1 and TRBJ2-5; possibly TRBD1 for D (7 bases). The V end lost 4 bases, the J end lost 5 bases, and 18 bases lay between the germline ends. The CDR3 is 15 residues long. Germline values: CDR1 SGHRS, CDR2 YFSETQ. For the CDR3, the DNA is TGCGCCAGCAGCATGGCCCAGGGGGGTTGGGAGACCCAGTACTTC. Its protein product is CASSMAQGGWETQYF.

This clone was recorded once. The chain couples TRBV10-3 to TRBJ1-4, with 8 bases that match TRBD1. Losses at the gene ends were 10 bases for V and 3 bases for J; bases not matched to a gene: 7. Germline V gene data show CDR1 as ENHRY and CDR2 as SYGVKD. The CDR3 consists of 14 residues. The CDR3 DNA sequence: TGTGCCACCGGACAGGGAACTGCTAATGAAAAACTGTTTTTT. Translated: CATGQGTANEKLFF.

This chain connects TRBV11-2 to TRBJ2-5, with TRBD2 identical over 11 bases. Trimming removed 5 bases from V and 4 bases from J; junction bases left unmatched: 12. Germline V lookup: CDR1 SGHAT, CDR2 FQNNGV. This CDR3 spans 17 amino acids. CDR3 loop: CASSLPLGSGRGETQYF. CDR3 in DNA: TGTGCCAGCAGCCTTCCTCTCGGTAGCGGGAGGGGAGAGACCCAGTACTTC.

The chain recombines TRBV7-2 with TRBJ2-5; the D is unclear. This CDR3 region has 12 residues. CDR1 is SGHTA, CDR2 FQGNSA, per germline. V was clipped by 2 bases and J by 4 bases, with 5 bases between them. In nucleotides, the CDR3 is TGTGCCAGCAGCTTATCCGTAGAGACCCAGTACTTC. It yields the protein CASSLSVETQYF.

This clone was picked up one time. CDR3 sequence: CSASGASEQYF. The CDR3 DNA follows: TGCAGTGCTAGTGGGGCGAGTGAGCAGTATTTT. This rearrangement joins TRBV20-1 to TRBJ2-3; the D gene is possibly TRBD1 (5 bases). The CDR3 is made up of 11 amino acids. Per germline, CDR1 DFQATT and CDR2 SNEGSKA (reference sequence). Between the trimmed V and J ends, which lost 3 bases and 11 bases, there was a span of 12 bases.

This chain joins TRBV6-1 and TRBJ2-5; unclear D gene. This CDR3 is built from 14 residues. Germline V gene data show CDR1 as MNHNS and CDR2 as SASEGT. Trimming left V 2 bases short and J 5 bases short, with 12 bases between. This CDR3 reads CASSEFSTQETQYF. The CDR3 region has the DNA TGTGCCAGCAGTGAATTCAGCACCCAGGAGACCCAGTACTTC.

This clone was counted a few times. The chain couples TRBV30 to TRBJ2-2, with unresolved D. With 2 bases removed from V and 7 bases from J, the gap between germline ends came to 11 bases. Per the germline V gene, CDR1 is GTSNPN and CDR2 is SVGIG (reference sequence). The CDR3 is 13 residues long. The CDR3: CAWSPRLVGELFF. The DNA for the CDR3 is TGTGCCTGGAGTCCCCGGCTAGTCGGGGAGCTGTTTTTT.

V is TRBV6-5 and J is TRBJ2-7; the D gene is possibly TRBD2 (5 bases). Germline CDR1 reads MNHEY; CDR2 reads SVGAGI. Deletions cut 2 bases from V and 0 bases from J, with 11 bases between. The CDR3 extends over 15 amino acids. As DNA, the CDR3 is TGTGCCAGCAGTTACCTCATAGGGAGCTCCTACGAGCAGTACTTC. This sequence encodes CASSYLIGSSYEQYF.

The rearrangement uses TRBV5-1 and TRBJ1-2, with unresolved D. This CDR3 region has 20 residues. The germline V gene has CDR1 SGHRS and CDR2 YFSETQ. The V gene lost 5 bases and the J gene lost 10 bases, with 39 bases spanning the gap. CDR3 DNA: TGCGCCAGCAGGCAGGAGAGTCCTCTCGACCATTCCAACTATGGCTCCTCCTACACCTTC. Its protein product is CASRQESPLDHSNYGSSYTF. The full variable domain, with the rest looked up from reference TRBV5-1 and TRBJ1-2, is KAGVTQTPRYLIKTRGQQVTLSCSPISGHRSVSWYQQTPGQGLQFLFEYFSETQRNKGNFPGRFSGRQFSNSRSEMNVSTLELGDSALYLCASRQESPLDHSNYGSSYTFGSGTRLTVV.

The gene calls are TRBV6-1 and TRBJ1-1; 8 positions match TRBD1. V was clipped by 7 bases and J by 5 bases; unmatched bases: 9. Germline values: CDR1 MNHNS, CDR2 SASEGT. This CDR3 spans 14 amino acids. CDR3 DNA: TGTGCCAGCAAGATAACAGGGGGAAGAACTGAAGCTTTCTTT. Protein product: CASKITGGRTEAFF.

This chain connects TRBV5-1 to TRBJ2-7, with TRBD1 matching 9 bases. The V gene's germline CDR1 is SGHRS and CDR2 YFSETQ. The CDR3 loop spans 14 amino acids. Losses at the gene ends were 4 bases for V and 2 bases for J; bases not matched to a gene: 4. The CDR3 DNA reads as TGCGCCAGCAGCCGTGGGACAGGGCCCTACGAGCAGTACTTC. It specifies CASSRGTGPYEQYF.

Comment on this clone: The same CDR3 also results from other DNA sequences found in this sample. The genes are TRBV15 and TRBJ1-5, with TRBD1 as a possible D gene (5 bases). The CDR3 has 15 residues. The germline V gene has CDR1 LNHNV and CDR2 YYDKDF (reference sequence). Trimming stripped 0 bases from V and 3 bases from J, with 9 bases between. The CDR3 DNA reads TGTGCCACCAGCAGAGATGGCAGGGCCAATCAGCCCCAGCATTTT. Translation gives CATSRDGRANQPQHF.

This clone was counted a few times. The chain has TRBV2 and TRBJ2-5, with D possibly matching TRBD2 (7 bases). With 1 base removed from V and 4 bases from J, the gap between germline ends came to 19 bases. Looked up from germline, CDR1 is SNHLY and CDR2 is FYNNEI. There are 17 residues in the CDR3. The CDR3 sequence: CASSEGGPGGLGETQYF. The CDR3 DNA is TGTGCCAGCAGTGAAGGGGGACCGGGGGGCCTGGGAGAGACCCAGTACTTC.

CDR3 DNA: TGTGCCAGCAGTGAAGGTGTCAGCTCCTACGAGCAGTACTTC. This translates into CASSEGVSSYEQYF. The rearrangement links TRBV2 to TRBJ2-7; no definite D call. The CDR3 runs 14 residues. V dropped 1 base and J dropped 0 bases, with 7 bases sitting between them. Germline CDR1 is SNHLY and CDR2 is FYNNEI.

This chain uses TRBV4-3 with TRBJ2-2; D call uncertain. V gave up 1 base and J gave up 8 bases, with 8 bases separating them. The CDR3 totals 13 residues. In germline, CDR1 is LGHNA, CDR2 YSLEER. CDR3 residues: CASSQGFGGELFF. The CDR3 coding sequence is TGCGCCAGCAGCCAAGGGTTCGGTGGGGAGCTGTTTTTT.

The chain uses TRBV18 and TRBJ2-5; D uncertain. Germline values: CDR1 KGHSH, CDR2 LQKENI. The CDR3 is made up of 13 amino acids. The germline V and J ends were trimmed by 4 bases and 3 bases, with 9 bases remaining between them. DNA of the CDR3: TGTGCCAGCTCACGGACGGAGAAAGAGACCCAGTACTTC. Residues: CASSRTEKETQYF.

This rearrangement joins TRBV11-2 to TRBJ2-5, with D uncertain. V gave up 1 base and J gave up 5 bases, with 8 bases separating them. The germline V gene has CDR1 SGHAT and CDR2 FQNNGV. The CDR3 extends over 13 amino acids. The CDR3: CASSLGQVETQYF. The CDR3 bases are TGTGCCAGCAGCTTAGGGCAGGTGGAGACCCAGTACTTC.

The V gene is TRBV19, the J gene TRBJ2-1; D perhaps matches TRBD2 (6 bases). V lost 8 bases and J 8 bases, leaving 16 bases between the germline ends. The CDR3 is 13 residues long. Looked up from germline, CDR1 is LNHDA and CDR2 is SQIVND (reference sequence). DNA for the CDR3: TGTGCCAGTGCTAGCGCCGGGCTTTATGAGCAGTTCTTC. Protein: CASASAGLYEQFF. Using reference TRBV19 and TRBJ2-1 for the parts outside the CDR3, the full variable domain is DGGITQSPKYLFRKEGQNVTLSCEQNLNHDAMYWYRQDPGQGLRLIYYSQIVNDFQKGDIAEGYSVSREKKESFPLTVTSAQKNPTAFYLCASASAGLYEQFFGPGTRLTVL.

The rearrangement joins TRBV11-2 to TRBJ2-5; no clear D. The CDR3 loop spans 12 amino acids. Trimming took off 6 bases at V and 4 bases at J, with 9 bases between the two ends. Germline CDR1 reads SGHAT; CDR2 reads FQNNGV. The CDR3 coding sequence is TGTGCCAGCAGTCCCTACCCAGAGACCCAGTACTTC. Translating it yields CASSPYPETQYF.

The chain is built from TRBV6-1 and TRBJ2-2; D uncertain. The V gene lost 7 bases and the J gene lost 2 bases, with 14 bases spanning the gap. Per the germline V gene, CDR1 is MNHNS and CDR2 is SASEGT. The CDR3 consists of 15 residues. The CDR3 region is CASIRSGVNTGELFF. In DNA form, the CDR3 reads TGTGCCAGCATTAGGAGTGGGGTAAACACCGGGGAGCTGTTTTTT.

This clone was seen a handful of times. The chain combines TRBV7-2 with TRBJ2-2, with D hard to call. The V end was cut by 7 bases, the J end by 1 base, with 7 bases between. The CDR3 runs to 13 residues. The germline V gene encodes CDR1 SGHTA and CDR2 FQGNSA. The CDR3 spells CASTTKNTGELFF. CDR3 in DNA: TGTGCCAGCACCACGAAGAACACCGGGGAGCTGTTTTTT.

In regard to this clone: The same CDR3 also results from other DNA sequences found in this sample. The rearrangement uses TRBV7-2 and TRBJ2-1; tentatively, D is TRBD1 or TRBD2 (5 bases each). The CDR3 has 11 amino acids. Germline loops: CDR1 SGHTA, CDR2 FQGNSA. V shed 1 base and J shed 12 bases, with 7 bases lying between them. CDR3 nucleotides: TGTGCCAGCAGCTTAGGGGACCGGCAGTTCTTC. It yields the protein CASSLGDRQFF.

With regard to this clone: Other DNA sequences within the sample encode an identical CDR3. The rearrangement uses TRBV2 and TRBJ1-4; unclear D gene. The CDR3 sequence is 12 residues long. Germline V CDR1 and CDR2: SNHLY, FYNNEI. V gave up 6 bases and J gave up 6 bases, with 8 bases separating them. This CDR3 is CASRGLDEKLFF. In nucleotides, the CDR3 is TGTGCCAGCAGGGGGTTAGATGAAAAACTGTTTTTT.

The V and J genes are TRBV4-1 and TRBJ2-3; D is undetermined. The CDR3 is 15 amino acids. V shed 4 bases and J shed 3 bases, with 14 bases lying between them. Germline CDR1 is MGHRA and CDR2 is YSYEKL. CDR3 sequence (DNA): TGCGCCAGCAGCCCGTCCGGGCTTTGGACAGATACGCAGTATTTT. It translates to CASSPSGLWTDTQYF.

The chain recombines TRBV10-1 with TRBJ2-3, with 12 bases lining up with TRBD2. The CDR3 sequence is 16 residues long. Germline lookup yields CDR1 WNHNN and CDR2 SYGVQD (reference sequence). V dropped 2 bases and J dropped 6; count of bases not matched to a gene: 6. CDR3 in amino acids: CASSEPTSGGSDTQYF. CDR3 DNA: TGCGCCAGCAGTGAGCCGACTAGCGGGGGTTCTGATACGCAGTATTTT.

The chain recombines TRBV7-3 with TRBJ1-4, with D possibly matching TRBD1 (5 bases). CDR1 SGHTA and CDR2 FQGTGA come from the germline V gene. V lost 1 base and J lost 7, with 25 bases in between. The CDR3 is 19 amino acids. DNA of the CDR3: TGTGCCAGCAGCTTAATCGAGGGGTTTGGGAGGGTGGATTCTGAAAAACTGTTTTTT. It translates to CASSLIEGFGRVDSEKLFF.

The chain employs TRBV9 and TRBJ2-5, with 12 nucleotides matching TRBD2. CDR3 length equals 18 residues. Germline V gene data show CDR1 as SGDLS and CDR2 as YYNGEE. After removal of 3 bases from V and 5 bases from J, the junction contained 14 bases not matched to a gene. The CDR3 loop reads CASSESGPSGGAWETQYF. CDR3 nucleotide sequence: TGTGCCAGCAGCGAGAGTGGGCCTAGCGGGGGGGCCTGGGAGACCCAGTACTTC.

The rearrangement links TRBV6-1 to TRBJ2-3, with 7 positions matching TRBD1. CDR1 is MNHNS, CDR2 SASEGT, per germline. V dropped 0 bases and J dropped 14; count of bases not matched to a gene: 8. The CDR3 is made up of 13 amino acids. As DNA, the CDR3 is TGTGCCAGCAGTGAAGCCTGGGACAGTGGCCCGTATTTT. As protein: CASSEAWDSGPYF.